Shown below are 19 T cell receptor beta chains from a single sample sequenced in a study of T cell repertoires in cytomegalovirus infection. Their antigen targets remain unknown. From the reads, TCRdb called clonotypes with MiXCR, one entry per CDR3 protein. The sample yields 40,000 to 50,000 distinct CDR3 sequences, 20% to 25% seen once. The sequenced sample consisted of PBMCs, sequenced either directly or after in vitro stimulation (not recorded which). The receptors stem from a human donor in good health (CMV status not recorded). Some clones in this sample may be carry-over from other donors' samples.

V and J are TRBV15 and TRBJ1-5; D remains ambiguous. V lost 1 base and J lost 2, with 9 bases in between. This CDR3 spans 15 amino acids. The germline gives CDR1 LNHNV, CDR2 YYDKDF (reference sequence). The chain's CDR3 is CATSRVGTRNQPQHF. The CDR3 region has the DNA TGTGCCACCAGCAGAGTCGGCACCCGCAATCAGCCCCAGCATTTT.

This clonotype was picked up a small number of times. The chain employs TRBV7-8 and TRBJ2-7, with D tentatively TRBD1 (6 bases). The CDR3 totals 14 residues. CDR1 and CDR2 (germline): SGHVS, FQNEAQ. V shed 5 bases and J shed 2 bases, with 13 bases lying between them. The CDR3 nucleotides read TGTGCCAGCAGCCCGAGGACAGTTACCTACGAGCAGTACTTC. Residues: CASSPRTVTYEQYF. Full variable domain (outside the CDR3, taken from reference TRBV7-8 and TRBJ2-7): GAGVSQSPRYKVAKRGQDVALRCDPISGHVSLFWYQQALGQGPEFLTYFQNEAQLDKSGLPSDRFFAERPEGSVSTLKIQRTQQEDSAVYLCASSPRTVTYEQYFGPGTRLTVT.

This clonotype was detected many times. The rearrangement joins TRBV7-9 to TRBJ2-2; weak D call: TRBD2 (5 bases). Trimming removed 2 bases at V and 3 bases at J, with 19 bases between. CDR1 is SEHNR and CDR2 is FQNEAQ in the germline V gene (reference sequence). The length of the CDR3 is 18 residues. CDR3 sequence reads: CASSLTAGVAGYTGELFF. The CDR3 DNA is TGTGCCAGCAGCTTAACGGCGGGCGTGGCTGGGTACACCGGGGAGCTGTTTTTT.

Many counts were recorded for this clonotype. V and J are TRBV7-8 and TRBJ2-6; no firm D call. Trimming left V 2 bases short and J 2 bases short, with 1 base between. This CDR3 has 13 residues. CDR1 SGHVS and CDR2 FQNEAQ come from the germline V gene. Here the CDR3 reads CASSLPGANVLTF. CDR3 DNA sequence: TGTGCCAGCAGCTTACCTGGGGCCAACGTCCTGACTTTC.

This clonotype occurred a few times. The chain joins TRBV5-4 to TRBJ2-7; 10 nucleotides line up with TRBD2. Germline V lookup: CDR1 SGHNT, CDR2 YYREEE (reference sequence). With V trimmed by 4 bases and J by 1 base, 5 bases remained unmatched. The CDR3 totals 15 residues. In nucleotides, the CDR3 is TGTGCCAGCAGCCAGCCGACTAGCGGGTCCTACGAGCAGTACTTC. Translated, it gives CASSQPTSGSYEQYF.

The rearrangement uses TRBV20-1 and TRBJ1-5; 10 nucleotides match TRBD1. Per germline, CDR1 DFQATT and CDR2 SNEGSKA (reference sequence). V was clipped by 5 bases and J by 5 bases; unmatched bases: 0. CDR3 length equals 12 residues. In DNA form, the CDR3 reads TGCAGTGCTGGACAGGGGGATCAGCCCCAGCATTTT. Its translation: CSAGQGDQPQHF.

This clonotype was counted a few times. The CDR3 nucleotides are TGCAGTCCTACAGGACACGGCGAGCAGTACTTC. Translated: CSPTGHGEQYF. The chain recombines TRBV20-1 with TRBJ2-7, with D possibly matching TRBD1 (5 bases). Germline lookup yields CDR1 DFQATT and CDR2 SNEGSKA (reference sequence). The CDR3 runs to 11 residues. V lost 8 bases, J lost 6 bases, and 14 bases lay in between.

This clonotype was observed a handful of times. The chain is built from TRBV6-1 and TRBJ2-5, with 8 bases identical to TRBD2. V lost 0 bases and J lost 1; bases outside the gene matches: 4. Germline CDR1 reads MNHNS; CDR2 reads SASEGT. The CDR3 has 16 residues. In DNA, the CDR3 is TGTGCCAGCAGTGAAGCGATCGGGAGGGCCCAAGAGACCCAGTACTTC. Translation gives CASSEAIGRAQETQYF.

This clonotype was recorded a few times. CDR3 region: CASSYSASGGFNEQFF. The CDR3, as DNA: TGTGCCAGCAGTTACTCGGCTAGCGGGGGGTTCAATGAGCAGTTCTTC. The V gene is TRBV6-2 or TRBV6-3, the J gene TRBJ2-1; 11 nucleotides line up with TRBD2. There are 16 residues in the CDR3. The J segment lost 6 bases and the V segment lost 0 bases, leaving 4 bases of the junction unmatched. Germline V gives CDR1 MNHEY, CDR2 SVGEGT.

This clonotype showed up just a few times. This chain connects TRBV4-1 to TRBJ2-1; 10 bases are shared with TRBD2. The V and J ends lost 3 bases and 3 bases, in that order; junction bases with no gene match: 8. The germline V gene has CDR1 MGHRA and CDR2 YSYEKL. CDR3 size: 17 residues. CDR3 sequence (DNA): TGCGCCAGCAGCCAGGGTAGCGGGGGGTCCCGCTACAATGAGCAGTTCTTC. Its translation is CASSQGSGGSRYNEQFF.

The gene calls are TRBV19 and TRBJ2-5, with 9 bases matching TRBD1. Germline loops: CDR1 LNHDA, CDR2 SQIVND (reference sequence). There are 14 residues in the CDR3. The V and J ends lost 10 bases and 1 base, in that order; junction bases with no gene match: 7. The CDR3 region is CATSGTGIQETQYF. The DNA of the CDR3 is TGTGCCACTTCTGGGACAGGGATCCAAGAGACCCAGTACTTC.

This clonotype was counted many times. The chain recombines TRBV6-1 with TRBJ1-4; D is perhaps TRBD1 (5 bases). There are 15 residues in the CDR3. Trimming pared 2 bases from V and 5 bases from J, leaving 12 bases between. Germline-derived CDR1 and CDR2 are MNHNS and SASEGT. This CDR3 reads CASSENWGINEKLFF. DNA for the CDR3: TGTGCCAGCAGTGAAAATTGGGGCATCAATGAAAAACTGTTTTTT.

This clonotype was seen many times. The chain joins TRBV7-2 to TRBJ1-1, with TRBD1 matching 10 bases. V trimming: 3 bases; J trimming: 3 bases; junction bases outside the gene matches: 4. Germline V gives CDR1 SGHTA, CDR2 FQGNSA. This CDR3 comprises 15 residues. CDR3 nucleotides: TGTGCCAGCAGCTTCGGACAGGGGGGGGACACTGAAGCTTTCTTT. Amino acids: CASSFGQGGDTEAFF.

The CDR3 spells CSVTGTGWGSYNEQFF. CDR3 coding DNA: TGCAGCGTTACCGGGACAGGGTGGGGGTCCTACAATGAGCAGTTCTTC. The V and J genes are TRBV29-1 and TRBJ2-1; 9 bases align to TRBD1. The CDR3 contains 16 residues. Germline CDR1 and CDR2: SQVTM and ANQGSEA. V lost 5 bases, J lost 1 base, and 9 bases stayed unmatched.

This clonotype was counted many times. The rearrangement uses TRBV7-2 and TRBJ2-1, with 10 bases lining up with TRBD2. Germline CDR1 is SGHTA and CDR2 is FQGNSA. CDR3 length equals 15 residues. The trim removed 5 bases at V and 6 bases at J, leaving 7 bases unmatched. The CDR3 DNA reads TGTGCCAGCAGCGCCGAGAGCGGGAGGGCCAATGAGCAGTTCTTC. This translates into CASSAESGRANEQFF.

On this clonotype itself: The junction differs from germline at one of its ends, possibly a read error. The chain uses TRBV6-6 and TRBJ2-3; no definite D call. Germline CDR1 and CDR2: MNHNY and SVGAGI (reference sequence). The CDR3 covers 14 residues. Here the CDR3 DNA reads TGTGCCAGTCGAACGCACCTAGTTTCAGATACGGCGTCTTTT. Amino acids: CASRTHLVSDTASF.

This clonotype was found a few times. The DNA of the CDR3 is TGTGCCAGTACAATGGATGCTAACTATGGCTACACCTTC. Translated, it gives CASTMDANYGYTF. The chain carries TRBV6-6 and TRBJ1-2; unclear D gene. The V end lost 9 bases, the J end lost 0 bases, and 11 bases lay between the germline ends. Germline V gene data show CDR1 as MNHNY and CDR2 as SVGAGI (reference sequence). The CDR3 has 13 amino acids.

The chain employs TRBV2 and TRBJ2-5; 13 nucleotides line up with TRBD2. Germline loops: CDR1 SNHLY, CDR2 FYNNEI. With V trimmed by 4 bases and J by 4 bases, 6 bases remained unmatched. The CDR3 extends over 16 amino acids. The CDR3 coding sequence is TGTGCCAGCAGTGGGACTAGCGGGAGAAGGGGAGAGACCCAGTACTTC. Its translation: CASSGTSGRRGETQYF.

Comments on this clonotype: One end of the junction is discordant with germline, which a read error may explain. The CDR3 reads CASGQEGTSGPYNEQFF. CDR3 nucleotide sequence: TGCGCCAGCGGCCAAGAAGGGACTAGCGGTCCCTACAATGAGCAGTTCTTC. The rearrangement uses TRBV4-1 and TRBJ2-1, with 11 bases fitting TRBD2. This CDR3 comprises 17 residues. Germline assignment: CDR1 MGHRA and CDR2 YSYEKL.